This TCR beta chain is from a study of CD8+CD57+ T cells in acquired aplastic anemia. In its sample, this clonotype was seen a few times. For CDR3 and TCR beta VDJ profiling, genomic DNA was the template used. Each CDR3 protein gets one entry after TCRdb re-called the reads with MiXCR. The table lists about 210,000 distinct CDR3 sequences, around 32% of them singletons. Germline values: CDR1 DFQATT, CDR2 SNEGSKA (reference sequence). CDR3 length equals 15 residues. The V gene end was trimmed by 5 bases and the J gene end by 5 bases; junction bases not matched to a gene: 12. The V gene is TRBV20-1, the J gene TRBJ2-1, with TRBD2 matching over 7 bases. This TCR was recovered from a human donor in good health, serving as a control. The sequenced material came from sorted CD4+, CD8+, or CD8+CD57+ T cells (not recorded which) from PBMCs. In nucleotides, the CDR3 is TGCAGTGCTCCTGGTTTGTTAGCGGGTAACAATGAGCAGTTCTTC. Translating gives CSAPGLLAGNNEQFF.